A selection of T cell receptor beta chains follows, all from one sample in a study of cytomegalovirus exposure and HLA in healthy donors. Profiled with immunoSEQ multiplex PCR; TCRdb holds only in-frame clones, not every one. The data show around 180,000 clones, 79% seen once. Material: PBMCs. Receptors were obtained from a woman aged 50 to 65 in good health and CMV-seronegative. Each CDR3 is given with its conserved first and last residue. A D gene is named only where the DNA matches it firmly. Some rows mark clone size as missing; the rest say once, few, many or name a class of expanded clone.

>TRBJ2-6|.|TRBV9|.
CASSVSRDSGANVLTF
TGTGCCAGCAGCGTAAGCAGGGACTCTGGGGCCAACGTCCTGACTTTC
>TRBJ1-5|.|TRBV6-5|.
CASSENRSNQPQHF
TGTGCCAGCAGTGAAAATCGGAGTAATCAGCCCCAGCATTTT
>TRBJ1-1|TRBD1|TRBV10-3|.
CAIGQGLNTEAFF
TGTGCCATCGGACAGGGGCTAAACACTGAAGCTTTCTTT
>TRBJ2-2|.|TRBV5-4|.
CASSATGGRSNTGELFF
TGTGCCAGCAGCGCGACCGGCGGCAGATCGAACACCGGGGAGCTGTTTTTT
>TRBJ2-2|.|TRBV7-2|few
CASRRLGRATGELFF
TGTGCCAGCAGACGCCTTGGCAGGGCCACCGGGGAGCTGTTTTTT
>TRBJ1-2|.|TRBV10-2|.
CASSGNKARVEGYTF
TGCGCCAGCAGTGGGAACAAAGCCAGGGTTGAAGGCTACACCTTC
>TRBJ2-7|.|TRBV2|.
CASSEERGLAEQYF
TGTGCCAGCAGTGAGGAGAGGGGGTTGGCCGAGCAGTACTTC
>TRBJ2-7|TRBD2|TRBV5-1|.
CASTGTSGGLKQYF
TGCGCCAGCACCGGGACTAGCGGGGGGTTAAAGCAGTACTTC
>TRBJ2-2|TRBD2|TRBV6-1|.
CASSEGGRADHTGELFF
TGTGCCAGCAGTGAAGGGGGGAGGGCCGATCACACCGGGGAGCTGTTTTTT
>TRBJ1-2|.|TRBV20-1|.
CSASNNNGYTF
TGCAGTGCTAGTAATAACAATGGCTACACCTTC